These 7 T cell receptor beta chains originate from one sample sequenced in a study of OX40 agonist ivuxolimab in advanced cancers. The data were produced by immunoSEQ multiplex PCR, yet TCRdb's version contains in-frame clones alone and is incomplete. The data contain fewer than 13,000 clones, 75% to 80% of them singletons. This specimen was CD4+ or CD8+ T cells sorted from blood, taken in a trial of the OX40 agonist ivuxolimab. These receptors all come from an adult with an advanced solid tumor such as melanoma, head and neck, liver or kidney cancer.

The chain has TRBV18 and TRBJ2-1; 8 bases match TRBD2. The CDR3 sequence is 14 residues long. J was trimmed by 8 bases and V by 4 bases; bases with no gene match: 7. Germline CDR1 reads KGHSH; CDR2 reads LQKENI. CDR3 amino acids: CASSRAGGPDEQFF. The DNA of the CDR3 is TGTGCCAGCTCACGGGCGGGGGGCCCGGATGAGCAGTTCTTC.

The genes are TRBV10-3 and TRBJ2-1, with a possible D match to TRBD2 (5 bases). This CDR3 has 16 amino acids. V was trimmed by 0 bases and J by 2 bases, leaving 11 bases between them. Germline CDR1 and CDR2: ENHRY and SYGVKD. In nucleotides, the CDR3 is TGTGCCATCAGTGAGTCGAAACAGCGGACCTACAATGAGCAGTTCTTC. Its protein is CAISESKQRTYNEQFF.

This clone was detected only once. The V gene is TRBV9, the J gene TRBJ2-1; D remains ambiguous. Germline loops: CDR1 SGDLS, CDR2 YYNGEE. The CDR3 sequence is 12 residues long. V lost 1 base, J lost 4 bases, and 3 bases lay in between. The DNA of the CDR3 is TGTGCCAGCAGCGTAACTTACAATGAGCAGTTCTTC. This translates into CASSVTYNEQFF.

The chain couples TRBV27 to TRBJ1-6; TRBD1 agrees at 9 bases. CDR3 length: 15 residues. J gave up 6 bases and V 6 bases, and 6 bases lay outside the gene matches. Germline V gene lookup returns CDR1 MNHEY and CDR2 SMNVEV (reference sequence). This chain's CDR3 is CASRAGTGFNSPLHF. CDR3 sequence (DNA): TGTGCCAGCAGGGCAGGGACAGGGTTTAATTCACCCCTCCACTTT.

The gene calls are TRBV7-2 and TRBJ2-1, with 8 positions matching TRBD1. The germline V gene encodes CDR1 SGHTA and CDR2 FQGNSA. Losses at the gene ends were 2 bases for V and 7 bases for J; bases not matched to a gene: 4. The CDR3 runs 14 residues. The CDR3 nucleotides read TGTGCCAGCAGCTTAATCCAGGGGGCTAATGAGCAGTTCTTC. It encodes CASSLIQGANEQFF.

V is TRBV14 and J is TRBJ1-2; weak D call: TRBD1 (6 bases). Trimming stripped 0 bases from V and 7 bases from J, with 9 bases between. The CDR3 contains 13 residues. Germline assignment: CDR1 SGHDN and CDR2 FVKESK. The CDR3: CASSQDTGSGYTF. The DNA of the CDR3 is TGTGCCAGCAGCCAAGATACAGGGTCTGGCTACACCTTC.

The rearrangement uses TRBV7-8 and TRBJ2-1; D is perhaps TRBD2 (5 bases). The V and J ends lost 3 bases and 10 bases respectively, with 10 bases between them. This CDR3 is 12 amino acids long. Looked up from germline, CDR1 is SGHVS and CDR2 is FQNEAQ. The CDR3 sequence: CASSFTPGEQFF. CDR3 DNA sequence: TGTGCCAGCAGCTTTACTCCGGGGGAGCAGTTCTTC.